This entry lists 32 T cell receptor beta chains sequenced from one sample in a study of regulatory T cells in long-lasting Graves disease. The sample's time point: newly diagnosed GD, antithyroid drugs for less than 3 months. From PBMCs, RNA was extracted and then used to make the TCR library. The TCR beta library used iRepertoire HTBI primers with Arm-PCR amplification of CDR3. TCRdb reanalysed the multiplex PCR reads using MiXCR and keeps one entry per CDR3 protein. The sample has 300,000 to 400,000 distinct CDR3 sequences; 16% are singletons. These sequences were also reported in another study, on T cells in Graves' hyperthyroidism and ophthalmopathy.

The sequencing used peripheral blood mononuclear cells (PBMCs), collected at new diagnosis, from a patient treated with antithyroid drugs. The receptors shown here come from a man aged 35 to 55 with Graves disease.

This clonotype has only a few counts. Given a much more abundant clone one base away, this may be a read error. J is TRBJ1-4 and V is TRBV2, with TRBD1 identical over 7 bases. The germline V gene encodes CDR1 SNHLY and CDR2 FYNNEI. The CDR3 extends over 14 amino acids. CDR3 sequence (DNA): TGTGCCAGCAGAGCAGACAGGGCAGATGAAGAACTGTTTTTT. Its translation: CASRADRADEELFF.

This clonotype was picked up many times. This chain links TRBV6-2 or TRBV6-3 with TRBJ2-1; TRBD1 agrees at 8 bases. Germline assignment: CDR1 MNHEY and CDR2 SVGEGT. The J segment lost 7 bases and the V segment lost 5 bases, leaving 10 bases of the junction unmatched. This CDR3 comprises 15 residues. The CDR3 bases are TGTGCCAGCAGTATAGGACAGGGCTTTCAGAATGAGCAGTTCTTC. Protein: CASSIGQGFQNEQFF.

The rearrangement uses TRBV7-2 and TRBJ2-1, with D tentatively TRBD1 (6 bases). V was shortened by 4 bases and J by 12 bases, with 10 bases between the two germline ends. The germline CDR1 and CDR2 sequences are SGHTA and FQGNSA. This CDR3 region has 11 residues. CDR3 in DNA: TGTGCCAGCAGCTGGGGGCTTGGGCAGTTCTTC. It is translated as CASSWGLGQFF.

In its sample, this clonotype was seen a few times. CDR3 in DNA: TGTGCCAGCAGCTTCCCCTACTACAATGAGCAGTTCTTC. It is translated as CASSFPYYNEQFF. V is TRBV5-4 and J is TRBJ2-1; D is undetermined. The CDR3 covers 13 residues. Trimming removed 2 bases from V and 3 bases from J, with 6 bases in between. Germline V gene sequence: CDR1 SGHNT, CDR2 YYREEE (reference sequence).

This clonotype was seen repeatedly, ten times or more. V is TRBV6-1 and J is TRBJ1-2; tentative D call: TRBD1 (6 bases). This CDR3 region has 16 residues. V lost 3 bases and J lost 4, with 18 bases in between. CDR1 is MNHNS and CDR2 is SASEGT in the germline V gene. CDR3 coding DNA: TGTGCCAGCAGTGATCGTCAGGGGTTTGGCGCCTATGGCTACACCTTC. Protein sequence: CASSDRQGFGAYGYTF.

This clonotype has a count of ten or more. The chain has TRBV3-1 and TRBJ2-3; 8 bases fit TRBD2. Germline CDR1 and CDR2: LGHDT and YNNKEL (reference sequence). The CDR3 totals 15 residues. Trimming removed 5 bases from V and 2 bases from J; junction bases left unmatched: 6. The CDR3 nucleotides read TGTGCCAGCAGCTACAGCGGGGGCTCCACAGATACGCAGTATTTT. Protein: CASSYSGGSTDTQYF.

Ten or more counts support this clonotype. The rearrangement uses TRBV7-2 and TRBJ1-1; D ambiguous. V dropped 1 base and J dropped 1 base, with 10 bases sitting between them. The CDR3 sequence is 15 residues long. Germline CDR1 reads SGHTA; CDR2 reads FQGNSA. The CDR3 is CASSLDLQPNTEAFF. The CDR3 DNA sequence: TGTGCCAGCAGCTTAGATCTCCAGCCGAACACTGAAGCTTTCTTT.

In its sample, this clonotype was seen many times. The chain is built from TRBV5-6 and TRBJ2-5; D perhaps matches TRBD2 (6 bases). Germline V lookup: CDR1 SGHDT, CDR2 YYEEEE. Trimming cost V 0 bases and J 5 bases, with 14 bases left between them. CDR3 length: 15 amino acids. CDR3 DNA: TGTGCCAGCAGCTTGGATCTCGGGGGATACGAGACCCAGTACTTC. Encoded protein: CASSLDLGGYETQYF.

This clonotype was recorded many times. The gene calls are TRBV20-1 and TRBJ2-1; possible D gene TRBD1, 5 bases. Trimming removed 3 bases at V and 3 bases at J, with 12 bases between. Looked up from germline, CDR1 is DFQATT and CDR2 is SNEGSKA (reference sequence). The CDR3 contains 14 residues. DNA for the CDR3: TGCAGTGCTAGTGAACCCCAGGGCTACAATGAGCAGTTCTTC. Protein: CSASEPQGYNEQFF.

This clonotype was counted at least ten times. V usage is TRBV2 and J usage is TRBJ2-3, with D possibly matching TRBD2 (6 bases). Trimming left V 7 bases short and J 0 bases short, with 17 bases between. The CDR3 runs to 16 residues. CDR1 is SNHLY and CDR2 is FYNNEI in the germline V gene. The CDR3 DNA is TGTGCCAGCACCGGTCATCCTAGCGTTAGCACAGATACGCAGTATTTT. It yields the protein CASTGHPSVSTDTQYF.

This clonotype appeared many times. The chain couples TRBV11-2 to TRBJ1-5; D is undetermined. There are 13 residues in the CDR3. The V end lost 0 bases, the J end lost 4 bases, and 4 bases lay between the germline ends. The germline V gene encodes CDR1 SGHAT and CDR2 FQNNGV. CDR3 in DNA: TGTGCCAGCAGCTTAGATCTGAATCAGCCCCAGCATTTT. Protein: CASSLDLNQPQHF.

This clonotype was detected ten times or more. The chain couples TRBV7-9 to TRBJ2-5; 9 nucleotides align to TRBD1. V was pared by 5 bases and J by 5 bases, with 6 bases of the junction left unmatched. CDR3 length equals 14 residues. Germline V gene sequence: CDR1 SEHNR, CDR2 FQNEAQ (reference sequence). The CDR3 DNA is TGTGCCAGCAGCCCCAGGACAGGGGACGAGACCCAGTACTTC. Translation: CASSPRTGDETQYF.

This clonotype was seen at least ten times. The chain's CDR3 is CSVATVGTAPPNYGYTF. The CDR3 DNA follows: TGCAGCGTCGCCACTGTAGGGACAGCACCTCCTAACTATGGCTACACCTTC. The V gene is TRBV29-1, the J gene TRBJ1-2; 7 nucleotides match TRBD1. The CDR3 sequence is 17 residues long. Germline values: CDR1 SQVTM, CDR2 ANQGSEA. V trimming: 6 bases; J trimming: 0 bases; junction bases outside the gene matches: 16.

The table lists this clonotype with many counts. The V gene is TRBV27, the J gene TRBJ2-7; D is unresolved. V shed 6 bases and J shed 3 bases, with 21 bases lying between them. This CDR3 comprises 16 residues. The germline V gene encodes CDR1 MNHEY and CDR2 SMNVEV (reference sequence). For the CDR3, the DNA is TGTGCCAGCAGCCTGGGGTGCCGGTTCATTGGCTACGAGCAGTACTTC. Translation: CASSLGCRFIGYEQYF.

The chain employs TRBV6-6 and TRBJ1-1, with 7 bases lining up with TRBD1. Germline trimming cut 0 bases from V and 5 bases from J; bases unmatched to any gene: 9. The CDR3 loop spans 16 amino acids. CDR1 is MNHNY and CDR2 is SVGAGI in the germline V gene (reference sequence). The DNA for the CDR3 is TGTGCCAGCAGTTACTCAAGTGGTGGGGACAGAACTGAAGCTTTCTTT. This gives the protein CASSYSSGGDRTEAFF.

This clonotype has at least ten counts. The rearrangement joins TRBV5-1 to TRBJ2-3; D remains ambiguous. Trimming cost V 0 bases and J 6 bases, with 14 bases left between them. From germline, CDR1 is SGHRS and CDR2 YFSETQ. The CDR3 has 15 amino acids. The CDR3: CASSLEMRSSDTQYF. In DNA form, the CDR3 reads TGCGCCAGCAGCTTGGAAATGAGATCCTCGGATACGCAGTATTTT.

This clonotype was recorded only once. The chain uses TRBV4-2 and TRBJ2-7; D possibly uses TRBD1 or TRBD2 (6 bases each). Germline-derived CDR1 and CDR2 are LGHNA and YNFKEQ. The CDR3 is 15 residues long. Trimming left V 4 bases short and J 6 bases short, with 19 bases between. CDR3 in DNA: TGTGCCAGCAGCCCTCGGGGGCAGGGGTACGCCGAGCAGTACTTC. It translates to CASSPRGQGYAEQYF.

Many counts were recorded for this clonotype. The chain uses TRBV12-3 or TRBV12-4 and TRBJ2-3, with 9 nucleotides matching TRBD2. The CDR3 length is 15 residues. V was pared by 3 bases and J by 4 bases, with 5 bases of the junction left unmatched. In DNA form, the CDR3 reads TGTGCCAGCAGTTTGTCTAGCGGGGCAGCAGATACGCAGTATTTT. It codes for CASSLSSGAADTQYF.

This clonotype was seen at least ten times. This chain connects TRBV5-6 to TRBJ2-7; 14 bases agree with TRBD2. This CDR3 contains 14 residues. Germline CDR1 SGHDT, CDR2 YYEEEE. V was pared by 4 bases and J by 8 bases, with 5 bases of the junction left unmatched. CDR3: CASSGGTSGGKQYF. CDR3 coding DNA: TGTGCCAGCAGCGGCGGGACTAGCGGGGGCAAGCAGTACTTC.

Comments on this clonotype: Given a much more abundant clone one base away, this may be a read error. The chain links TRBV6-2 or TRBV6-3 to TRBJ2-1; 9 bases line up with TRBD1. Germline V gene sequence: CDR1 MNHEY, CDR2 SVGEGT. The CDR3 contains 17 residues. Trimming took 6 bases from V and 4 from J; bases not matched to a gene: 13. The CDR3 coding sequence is TGTGCCAGCAGCAGACACCTGACAGGGGGAGGTTACAATGAGCAGTTCTTC. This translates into CASSRHLTGGGYNEQFF.

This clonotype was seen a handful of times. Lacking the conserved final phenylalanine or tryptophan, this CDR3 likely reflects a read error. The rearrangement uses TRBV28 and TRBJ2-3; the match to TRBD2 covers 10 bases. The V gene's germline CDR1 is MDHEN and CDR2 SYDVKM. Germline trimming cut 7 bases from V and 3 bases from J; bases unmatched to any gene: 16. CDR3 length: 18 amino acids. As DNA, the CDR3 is TGTGCCAGCACCCTCCGAGTGGGTGTAGCGGGGGGTACAGATACGCAGTATCTT. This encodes CASTLRVGVAGGTDTQYL.

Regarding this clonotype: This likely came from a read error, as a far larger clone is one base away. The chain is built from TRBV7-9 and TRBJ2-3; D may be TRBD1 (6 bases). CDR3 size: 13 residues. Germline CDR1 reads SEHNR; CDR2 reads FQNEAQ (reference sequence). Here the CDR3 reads CASSLVGADMQYF. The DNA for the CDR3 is TGTGCCAGCAGCTTAGTGGGGGCAGATATGCAGTATTTT.

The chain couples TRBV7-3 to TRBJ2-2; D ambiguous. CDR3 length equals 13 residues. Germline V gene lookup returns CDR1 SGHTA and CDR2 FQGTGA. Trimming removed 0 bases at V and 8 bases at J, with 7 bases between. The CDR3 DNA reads TGTGCCAGCAGCTTAACTAGGGTTGGGGAGCTGTTTTTT. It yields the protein CASSLTRVGELFF. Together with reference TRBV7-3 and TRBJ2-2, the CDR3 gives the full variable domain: GAGVSQTPSNKVTEKGKYVELRCDPISGHTALYWYRQSLGQGPEFLIYFQGTGAADDSGLPNDRFFAVRPEGSVSTLKIQRTERGDSAVYLCASSLTRVGELFFGEGSRLTVL.

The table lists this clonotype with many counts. CDR3 residues: CASSQDGLAGGQDTQYF. The DNA for the CDR3 is TGTGCCAGCAGCCAAGATGGACTAGCGGGGGGCCAAGATACGCAGTATTTT. V is TRBV3-1 and J is TRBJ2-3, with 14 positions matching TRBD2. The CDR3 consists of 17 residues. V was pared by 0 bases and J by 5 bases, with 4 bases of the junction left unmatched. CDR1 and CDR2 from the germline V gene are LGHDT and YNNKEL (reference sequence).

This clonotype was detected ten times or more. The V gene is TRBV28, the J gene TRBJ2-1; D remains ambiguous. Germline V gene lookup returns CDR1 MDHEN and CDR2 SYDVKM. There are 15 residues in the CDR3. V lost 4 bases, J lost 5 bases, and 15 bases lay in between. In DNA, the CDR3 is TGTGCCAGCAGTTCGACACGGAGAATCCACAATGAGCAGTTCTTC. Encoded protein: CASSSTRRIHNEQFF.

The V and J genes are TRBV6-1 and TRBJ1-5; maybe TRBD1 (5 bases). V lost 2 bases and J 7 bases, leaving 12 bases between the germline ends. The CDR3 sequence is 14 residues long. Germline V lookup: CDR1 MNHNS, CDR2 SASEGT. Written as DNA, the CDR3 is TGTGCCAGCAGTGAACTCCAGGGCGGGCAGCCCCAGCATTTT. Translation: CASSELQGGQPQHF.

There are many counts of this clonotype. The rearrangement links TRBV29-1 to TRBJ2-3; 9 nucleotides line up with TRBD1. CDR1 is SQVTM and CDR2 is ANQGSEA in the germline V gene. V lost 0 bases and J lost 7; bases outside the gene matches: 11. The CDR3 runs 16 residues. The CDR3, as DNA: TGCAGCGTTGAAGAATGGGACAGGGCTTTTATGCATACGCAGTATTTT. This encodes CSVEEWDRAFMHTQYF.

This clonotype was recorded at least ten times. This chain's CDR3 is CAWSFDTEAFF. CDR3 coding DNA: TGTGCCTGGAGCTTTGACACTGAAGCTTTCTTT. The V and J genes are TRBV30 and TRBJ1-1; D unclear. CDR3 size: 11 residues. V was trimmed by 3 bases and J by 3 bases, leaving 5 bases between them. In germline, CDR1 is GTSNPN, CDR2 SVGIG (reference sequence).

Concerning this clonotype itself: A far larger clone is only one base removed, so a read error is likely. The CDR3: CASRRRTSGYYGQYF. The DNA of the CDR3 is TGTGCCAGCAGACGAAGGACTAGCGGATATTACGGGCAGTACTTC. This chain links TRBV6-1 with TRBJ2-7; TRBD2 matches at 10 bases. Per germline, CDR1 MNHNS and CDR2 SASEGT. The CDR3 is 15 residues long.

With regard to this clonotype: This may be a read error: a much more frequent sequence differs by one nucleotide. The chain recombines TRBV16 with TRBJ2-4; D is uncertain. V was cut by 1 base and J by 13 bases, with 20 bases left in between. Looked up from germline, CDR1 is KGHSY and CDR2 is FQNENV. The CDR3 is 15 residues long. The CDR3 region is CASSQLDLSYNEQYF. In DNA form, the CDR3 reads TGTGCCAGCAGCCAATTAGACCTTTCCTACAATGAGCAGTACTTC.

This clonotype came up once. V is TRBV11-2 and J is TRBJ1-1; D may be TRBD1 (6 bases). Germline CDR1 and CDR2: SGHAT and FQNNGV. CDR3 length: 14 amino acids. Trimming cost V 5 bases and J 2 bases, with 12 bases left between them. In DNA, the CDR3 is TGTGCCAGCAGCCCAACGACAGGCAACACTGAAGCTTTCTTT. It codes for CASSPTTGNTEAFF.

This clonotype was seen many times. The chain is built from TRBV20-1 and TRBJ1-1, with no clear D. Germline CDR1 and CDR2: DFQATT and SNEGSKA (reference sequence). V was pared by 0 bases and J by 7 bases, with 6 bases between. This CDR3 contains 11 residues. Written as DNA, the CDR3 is TGCAGTGCTAGAGATCGGGGTGAAGCTTTCTTT. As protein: CSARDRGEAFF.